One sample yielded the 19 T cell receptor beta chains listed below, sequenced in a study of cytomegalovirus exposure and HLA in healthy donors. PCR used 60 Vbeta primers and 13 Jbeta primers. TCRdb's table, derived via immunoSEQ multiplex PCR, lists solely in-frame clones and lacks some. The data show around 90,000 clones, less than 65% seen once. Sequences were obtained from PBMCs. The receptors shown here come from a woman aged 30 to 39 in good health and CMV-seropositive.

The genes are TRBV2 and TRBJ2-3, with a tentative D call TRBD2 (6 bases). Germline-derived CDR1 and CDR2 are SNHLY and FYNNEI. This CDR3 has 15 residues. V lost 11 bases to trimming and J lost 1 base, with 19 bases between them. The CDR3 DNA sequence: TGTGCCGTCCCTGGGACTCTGTGGGGCACAGATACGCAGTATTTT. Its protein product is CAVPGTLWGTDTQYF.

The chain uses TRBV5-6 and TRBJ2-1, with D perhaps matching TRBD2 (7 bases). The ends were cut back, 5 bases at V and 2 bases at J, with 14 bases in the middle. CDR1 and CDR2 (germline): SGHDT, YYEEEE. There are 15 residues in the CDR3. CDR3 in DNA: TGTGCCAGCAGAAAACGGGGGGCCGCCTACAATGAGCAGTTCTTC. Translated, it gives CASRKRGAAYNEQFF.

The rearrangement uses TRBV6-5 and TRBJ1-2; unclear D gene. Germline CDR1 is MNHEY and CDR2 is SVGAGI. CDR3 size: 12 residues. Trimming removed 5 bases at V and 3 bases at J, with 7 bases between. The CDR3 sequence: CASSPRDYGYTF. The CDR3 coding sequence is TGTGCCAGCAGTCCTCGCGACTATGGCTACACCTTC.

The CDR3 sequence is CASSLTGGEAFF. CDR3 DNA: TGTGCCAGCAGTCTTACAGGGGGCGAAGCTTTCTTT. The chain has TRBV7-3 and TRBJ1-1; TRBD1 matches at 9 bases. Germline V CDR1 and CDR2: SGHTA, FQGTGA. The V segment lost 6 bases and the J segment 8 bases; nucleotides outside the gene matches: 4. The CDR3 runs to 12 residues.

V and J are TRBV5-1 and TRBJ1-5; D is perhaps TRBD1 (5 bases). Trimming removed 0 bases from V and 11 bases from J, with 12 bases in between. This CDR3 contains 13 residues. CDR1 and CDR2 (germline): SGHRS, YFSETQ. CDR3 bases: TGCGCCAGCAGCTTGGAGGGGATGGGGACCCAGCATTTT. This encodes CASSLEGMGTQHF.

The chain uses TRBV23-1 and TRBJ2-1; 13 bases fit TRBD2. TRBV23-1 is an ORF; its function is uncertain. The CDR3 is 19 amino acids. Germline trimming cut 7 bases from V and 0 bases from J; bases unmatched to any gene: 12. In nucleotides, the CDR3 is TGCGCCAGCACCCCCTGGGGACTAGCGGGGCGGAGCTCCTACAATGAGCAGTTCTTC. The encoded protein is CASTPWGLAGRSSYNEQFF.

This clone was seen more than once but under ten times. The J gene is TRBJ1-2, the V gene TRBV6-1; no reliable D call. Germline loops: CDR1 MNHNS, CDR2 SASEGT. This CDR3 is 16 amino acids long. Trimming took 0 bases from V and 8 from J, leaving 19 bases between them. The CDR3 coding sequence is TGTGCCAGCAGTGAAGCGGGGAGACCGGGCGGGTACGGCTACACCTTC. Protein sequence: CASSEAGRPGGYGYTF.

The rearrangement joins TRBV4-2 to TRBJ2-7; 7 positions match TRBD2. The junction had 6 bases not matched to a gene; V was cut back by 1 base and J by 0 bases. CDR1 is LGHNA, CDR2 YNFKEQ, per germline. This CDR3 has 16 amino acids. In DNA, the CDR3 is TGTGCCAGCAGCCAAGGGGGGGAGGGGAGCTCCTACGAGCAGTACTTC. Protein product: CASSQGGEGSSYEQYF.

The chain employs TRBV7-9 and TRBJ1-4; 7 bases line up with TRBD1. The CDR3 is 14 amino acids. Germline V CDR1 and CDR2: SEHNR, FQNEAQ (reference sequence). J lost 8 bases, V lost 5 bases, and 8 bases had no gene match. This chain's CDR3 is CASSQTGVEEKLFF. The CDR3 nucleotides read TGTGCCAGCAGCCAAACAGGGGTAGAGGAAAAACTGTTTTTT.

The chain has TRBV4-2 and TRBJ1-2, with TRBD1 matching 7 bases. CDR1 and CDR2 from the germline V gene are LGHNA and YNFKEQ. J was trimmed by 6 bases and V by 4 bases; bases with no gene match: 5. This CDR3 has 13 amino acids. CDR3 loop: CASSPRTGDGYTF. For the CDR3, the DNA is TGTGCCAGCAGCCCTCGGACAGGAGATGGCTACACCTTC.

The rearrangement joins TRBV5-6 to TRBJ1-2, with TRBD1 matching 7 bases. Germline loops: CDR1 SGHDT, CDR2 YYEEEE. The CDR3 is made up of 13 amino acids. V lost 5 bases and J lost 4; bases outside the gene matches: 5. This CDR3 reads CASSSDRSYGYTF. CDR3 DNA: TGTGCCAGCAGTTCGGACAGGTCCTATGGCTACACCTTC.

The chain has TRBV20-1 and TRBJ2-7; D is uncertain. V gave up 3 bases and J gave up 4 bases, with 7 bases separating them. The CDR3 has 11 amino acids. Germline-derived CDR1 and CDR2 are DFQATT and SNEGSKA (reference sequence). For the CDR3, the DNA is TGCAGTGCTAGCCCCCTTTACGAGCAGTACTTC. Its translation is CSASPLYEQYF.

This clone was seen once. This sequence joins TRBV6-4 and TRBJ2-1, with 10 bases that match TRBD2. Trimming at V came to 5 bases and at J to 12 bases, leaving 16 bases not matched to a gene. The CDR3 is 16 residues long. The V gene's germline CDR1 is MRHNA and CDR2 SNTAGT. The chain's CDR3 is CASSLLAGGLDGAQFF. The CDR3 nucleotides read TGTGCCAGCAGTCTCTTAGCGGGGGGACTCGACGGGGCGCAGTTCTTC.

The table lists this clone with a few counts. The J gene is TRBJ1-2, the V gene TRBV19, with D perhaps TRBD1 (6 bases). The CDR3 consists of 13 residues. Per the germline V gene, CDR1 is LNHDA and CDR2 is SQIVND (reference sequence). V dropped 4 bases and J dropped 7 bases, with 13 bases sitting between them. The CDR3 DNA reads TGTGCCAGTAGTACCAGATCAGGGGTTGGCTACACCTTC. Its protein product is CASSTRSGVGYTF.

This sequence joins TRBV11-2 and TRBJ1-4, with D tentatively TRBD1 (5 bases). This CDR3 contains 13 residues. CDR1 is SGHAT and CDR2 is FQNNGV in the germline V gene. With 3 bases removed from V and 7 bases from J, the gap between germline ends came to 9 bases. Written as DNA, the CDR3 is TGTGCCAGCAGCTTGGGGCAGAGTGAAAAACTGTTTTTT. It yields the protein CASSLGQSEKLFF.

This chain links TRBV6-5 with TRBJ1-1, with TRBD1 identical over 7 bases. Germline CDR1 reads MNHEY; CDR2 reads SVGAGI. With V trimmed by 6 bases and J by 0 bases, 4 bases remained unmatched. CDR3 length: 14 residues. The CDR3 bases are TGTGCCAGCAGCGTAACAGGGGTGAACACTGAAGCTTTCTTT. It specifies CASSVTGVNTEAFF.

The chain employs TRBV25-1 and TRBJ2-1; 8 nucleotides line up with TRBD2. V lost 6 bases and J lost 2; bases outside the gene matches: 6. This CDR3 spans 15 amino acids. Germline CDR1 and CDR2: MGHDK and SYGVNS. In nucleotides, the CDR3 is TGTGCCAGCAGCCAACCCGGGGGGGCCTACAATGAGCAGTTCTTC. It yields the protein CASSQPGGAYNEQFF.

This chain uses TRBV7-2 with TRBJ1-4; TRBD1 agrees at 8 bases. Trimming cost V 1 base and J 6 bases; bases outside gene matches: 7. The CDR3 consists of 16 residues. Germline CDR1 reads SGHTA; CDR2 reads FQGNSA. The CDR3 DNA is TGTGCCAGCAGCTTAGGGCCCAGGGGGCGGGATGAAAAACTGTTTTTT. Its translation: CASSLGPRGRDEKLFF.

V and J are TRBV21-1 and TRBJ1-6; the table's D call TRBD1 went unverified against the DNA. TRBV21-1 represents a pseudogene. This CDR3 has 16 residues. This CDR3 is CASSASGGTYNSPLHF. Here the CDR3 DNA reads TGTGCCAGCAGCGCTTCAGGGGGCACCTATAATTCACCCCTCCACTTT.